The clone carrying this T cell receptor beta chain showed up just a few times. These data belong to a study of blood T cell repertoires in COVID-19. Only in-frame clones appear in the TCRdb table, and some are missing; sequencing was by immunoSEQ multiplex PCR. The sample gives about 79,000 clones, about 89% of which show up once; roughly 13% is in the top ten. CDR1 is SGHTA, CDR2 FQGNSA, per germline. This CDR3 has 14 residues. J lost 15 bases, V lost 1 base, and 11 bases had no gene match. J is TRBJ2-1 and V is TRBV7-2, with TRBD2 identical over 8 bases. Material: peripheral blood. The receptor was isolated from a man between 65 and 80 years old with active or convalescent COVID-19. The CDR3 nucleotides are TGTGCCAGCAGCTTAGTATTGACGGGAGGGCCGCGGTTCTTC. This translates into CASSLVLTGGPRFF.